This TCR beta chain was captured by sequencing in a study of T cells in Graves' hyperthyroidism and ophthalmopathy. Researchers amplified the TCR beta CDR3 regions from RNA transcripts. During a first-round RT-PCR of the TCR CDR3, the HTBI primer set was used. One entry per CDR3 protein results from TCRdb running MiXCR on the multiplex PCR reads. The sample comprises fewer than 650,000 distinct CDR3 sequences, roughly 14% of which are singletons, and less than 6% rests with the top ten. Trimming took 4 bases from V and 3 from J; bases not matched to a gene: 11. Germline V gives CDR1 LNHDA, CDR2 SQIVND (reference sequence). The CDR3 length is 16 residues.

V and J are TRBV19 and TRBJ2-5; 7 bases align to TRBD1. This receptor was taken from a woman between 25 and 40 years old with Graves' hyperthyroidism that later progressed to Graves' ophthalmopathy. The sequencing input was blood. Here the CDR3 reads CASSTADRKEKETQYF. Here the CDR3 DNA reads TGTGCCAGTAGTACGGCGGACAGGAAGGAGAAAGAGACCCAGTACTTC.